These 25 T cell receptor beta chains originate from one sample sequenced in a study of beta chain features in type 1 diabetes. Study-wide findings and caveats: Shorter TCRB CDR3s, moderately but significantly so, marked every one of the four CD4+ subsets in Type 1 diabetes patients.

Their antigens remain unidentified. Since all of the isolated RNA was reverse transcribed, expressed TCRB transcripts were what got sequenced. The protocol was immunoSEQ multiplex PCR, while the TCRdb copy is restricted to in-frame clones and leaves out a portion. This table holds over 600,000 clones, around 11% found once. Sequenced sample: naive CD4+ T cells from blood. The source of these receptors is a man aged 30-40 years with type 1 diabetes.

The genes are TRBV20-1 and TRBJ2-7, with D tentatively TRBD1 (6 bases). The CDR3 runs 11 residues. Germline assignment: CDR1 DFQATT and CDR2 SNEGSKA (reference sequence). V gave up 4 bases and J gave up 2 bases, with 6 bases separating them. As DNA, the CDR3 is TGCAGTGCTACAGGGGCCTACGAGCAGTACTTC. It is translated as CSATGAYEQYF.

This chain uses TRBV5-8 with TRBJ1-5; 9 bases align to TRBD1. CDR1 and CDR2 from the germline V gene are SGHTS and YDEGEE. This CDR3 comprises 14 residues. The V gene end was trimmed by 3 bases and the J gene end by 4 bases; junction bases not matched to a gene: 2. The CDR3 nucleotides are TGTGCCAGCAGCTCTGACAGGGGGAATCAGCCCCAGCATTTT. Translation gives CASSSDRGNQPQHF.

This clone was found a few times. The gene calls are TRBV6-5 and TRBJ1-1, with no clear D. This CDR3 has 12 residues. CDR1 is MNHEY, CDR2 SVGAGI, per germline. V lost 5 bases, J lost 6 bases, and 10 bases lay in between. The CDR3 sequence is CASSIAGSEAFF. The CDR3 DNA reads as TGTGCCAGCAGTATCGCGGGTTCTGAAGCTTTCTTT.

In its sample, this clone was seen once. This sequence joins TRBV6-4 and TRBJ2-3, with D possibly TRBD2 on 6 matching bases. This CDR3 has 11 residues. The germline gives CDR1 MRHNA, CDR2 SNTAGT. The V and J ends lost 6 bases and 6 bases respectively, with 7 bases between them. In DNA form, the CDR3 reads TGTGCCAGCAGGGGGGGTGATACGCAGTATTTT. Amino acids: CASRGGDTQYF.

The genes are TRBV7-9 and TRBJ2-7, with D perhaps matching TRBD1 (6 bases). Trimming removed 2 bases at V and 6 bases at J, with 11 bases between. CDR3 length: 13 residues. Germline V lookup: CDR1 SEHNR, CDR2 FQNEAQ (reference sequence). Here the CDR3 reads CASSLKDRVEQYF. The CDR3 DNA reads TGTGCCAGCAGCTTAAAGGACAGAGTCGAGCAGTACTTC.

In regard to this clone: A much larger clonotype is one base distant, so this may be a read error. Within the sample, other DNA sequences also encode this same CDR3. This sequence joins TRBV7-9 and TRBJ2-3; D unclear. Germline CDR1 reads SEHNR; CDR2 reads FQNEAQ (reference sequence). V was cut by 5 bases and J by 0 bases, with 3 bases left in between. The CDR3 has 12 residues. The CDR3 region has the DNA TGTGCCAGCAGCCTAAGCACAGATACGCAGTATTTT. The encoded protein is CASSLSTDTQYF.

The sample holds a few counts of this clone. Other DNA sequences within the sample encode an identical CDR3. The chain links TRBV5-1 to TRBJ1-1, with TRBD1 matching over 8 bases. The CDR3 is made up of 13 amino acids. J was trimmed by 8 bases and V by 0 bases; bases with no gene match: 3. Germline loops: CDR1 SGHRS, CDR2 YFSETQ. CDR3 amino acids: CASSLAGGREAFF. Here the CDR3 DNA reads TGCGCCAGCAGCTTGGCAGGGGGCCGAGAAGCTTTCTTT. Drawing the rest from reference TRBV5-1 and TRBJ1-1, the complete variable domain is KAGVTQTPRYLIKTRGQQVTLSCSPISGHRSVSWYQQTPGQGLQFLFEYFSETQRNKGNFPGRFSGRQFSNSRSEMNVSTLELGDSALYLCASSLAGGREAFFGQGTRLTVV.

This chain uses TRBV7-3 with TRBJ2-3; 11 bases are a match to TRBD2. This CDR3 comprises 19 residues. Germline trimming cut 5 bases from V and 4 bases from J; bases unmatched to any gene: 17. Germline V gene lookup returns CDR1 SGHTA and CDR2 FQGTGA. CDR3 sequence: CASSRLGLAGGRGADTQYF. The CDR3 bases are TGTGCCAGCAGCCGCCTCGGGCTAGCGGGGGGCCGGGGCGCAGATACGCAGTATTTT.

This clone was seen more than once but under ten times. The chain has TRBV27 and TRBJ2-2, with 12 bases identical to TRBD2. The CDR3 spans 18 residues. The V gene end was trimmed by 5 bases and the J gene end by 0 bases; junction bases not matched to a gene: 7. CDR1 MNHEY and CDR2 SMNVEV come from the germline V gene (reference sequence). The CDR3 reads CASSRLAGVSANTGELFF. The CDR3 bases are TGTGCCAGCAGTCGACTAGCGGGGGTTTCCGCGAACACCGGGGAGCTGTTTTTT.

The rearrangement links TRBV9 to TRBJ1-4; tentatively, D is TRBD1 (5 bases). Germline CDR1 reads SGDLS; CDR2 reads YYNGEE. The CDR3 runs to 16 residues. Trimming removed 4 bases from V and 4 bases from J, with 17 bases in between. CDR3 sequence: CASSLDPGRGNEKLFF. In nucleotides, the CDR3 is TGTGCCAGCAGCTTGGATCCGGGACGGGGTAATGAAAAACTGTTTTTT.

Here the CDR3 DNA reads TGTGCCAGCAGCCAGAGACAGGGTACGGATACGCAGTATTTT. Its protein is CASSQRQGTDTQYF. The chain joins TRBV7-9 to TRBJ2-3; 7 nucleotides line up with TRBD1. With 5 bases clipped from V and 6 bases from J, the junction kept 8 bases outside the gene matches. Germline V gene lookup returns CDR1 SEHNR and CDR2 FQNEAQ (reference sequence). This CDR3 spans 14 amino acids. Full variable domain (remainder filled in from reference TRBV7-9 and TRBJ2-3): DTGVSQNPRHKITKRGQNVTFRCDPISEHNRLYWYRQTLGQGPEFLTYFQNEAQLEKSRLLSDRFSAERPKGSFSTLEIQRTEQGDSAMYLCASSQRQGTDTQYFGPGTRLTVL.

This clone was seen only a few times. This chain connects TRBV28 to TRBJ2-2; no reliable D call. Germline values: CDR1 MDHEN, CDR2 SYDVKM. Trimming stripped 7 bases from V and 1 base from J, with 7 bases between. This CDR3 region has 13 residues. This CDR3 is CASNVGNTGELFF. The CDR3, as DNA: TGTGCCAGCAATGTGGGGAACACCGGGGAGCTGTTTTTT.

The gene calls are TRBV6-1 and TRBJ1-1, with D uncertain. CDR3 length: 15 residues. From germline, CDR1 is MNHNS and CDR2 SASEGT. Trimming stripped 11 bases from V and 1 base from J, with 20 bases between. CDR3 nucleotide sequence: TGTGCCTGTTGTCCTGGGTCATCAGGGAACACTGAAGCTTTCTTT. It yields the protein CACCPGSSGNTEAFF.

This clone was observed a handful of times. The rearrangement links TRBV9 to TRBJ1-1; the D gene is possibly TRBD1 (6 bases). Looked up from germline, CDR1 is SGDLS and CDR2 is YYNGEE. Between the trimmed V and J ends, which lost 0 bases and 4 bases, there was a span of 13 bases. The CDR3 runs 15 residues. The CDR3 loop is CASSVAPQGATEAFF. CDR3 nucleotide sequence: TGTGCCAGCAGCGTAGCTCCACAGGGCGCCACTGAAGCTTTCTTT.

The chain couples TRBV7-9 to TRBJ1-2; the match to TRBD1 covers 8 bases. The trim removed 3 bases at V and 3 bases at J, leaving 6 bases unmatched. Per the germline V gene, CDR1 is SEHNR and CDR2 is FQNEAQ (reference sequence). This CDR3 has 15 amino acids. The CDR3: CASSFGTGGHYGYTF. The CDR3 DNA follows: TGTGCCAGCAGCTTCGGCACAGGGGGTCACTATGGCTACACCTTC.

The table lists this clone with a few counts. V gene TRBV11-3 combines with J gene TRBJ1-1, with D unresolved. Trimming took off 0 bases at V and 11 bases at J, with 13 bases between the two ends. This CDR3 is 13 amino acids long. Per the germline V gene, CDR1 is SGHNT and CDR2 is YENEEA. CDR3 coding DNA: TGTGCCAGCAGCTTAGATACGGGTTTGCAGGCTTTCTTT. Its protein is CASSLDTGLQAFF.

The sample holds a few counts of this clone. This chain uses TRBV6-6 with TRBJ1-6, with D possibly TRBD1 on 6 matching bases. This CDR3 contains 13 residues. Trimming stripped 5 bases from V and 14 bases from J, with 16 bases between. The germline V gene encodes CDR1 MNHNY and CDR2 SVGAGI (reference sequence). The CDR3 spells CASSRTGTVSLHF. CDR3 DNA sequence: TGTGCCAGCAGTCGTACAGGGACCGTTTCCCTCCACTTT.

This clone has a handful of counts. CDR3 sequence: CASSQIRGGLDEQFF. CDR3 nucleotides: TGTGCCAGCAGCCAAATCAGGGGGGGTTTGGATGAGCAGTTCTTC. The chain recombines TRBV14 with TRBJ2-1; D possibly uses TRBD1 or TRBD2 (7 bases each). Trimming took off 2 bases at V and 8 bases at J, with 16 bases between the two ends. The length of the CDR3 is 15 residues. The V gene's germline CDR1 is SGHDN and CDR2 FVKESK.

This clone was observed a handful of times. This chain connects TRBV29-1 to TRBJ2-7, with D maybe TRBD1 (5 bases). V was trimmed by 5 bases and J by 0 bases, leaving 11 bases between them. The V gene's germline CDR1 is SQVTM and CDR2 ANQGSEA. The CDR3 has 13 amino acids. CDR3 coding DNA: TGCAGCGTTTCTCCCGGACACTCCTACGAGCAGTACTTC. It specifies CSVSPGHSYEQYF.

This clone has just a few counts. The V gene is TRBV6-6, the J gene TRBJ1-2, with 8 bases aligning to TRBD1. The trim removed 5 bases at V and 4 bases at J, leaving 9 bases unmatched. Per germline, CDR1 MNHNY and CDR2 SVGAGI (reference sequence). This CDR3 spans 15 amino acids. CDR3 amino acids: CASSANGQGIYGYTF. The CDR3, as DNA: TGTGCCAGCAGTGCCAACGGACAGGGCATCTATGGCTACACCTTC.

This clone was observed a few times. This sequence joins TRBV30 and TRBJ1-4; a possible D gene is TRBD1 (5 bases). V lost 2 bases to trimming and J lost 6 bases, with 10 bases between them. Germline V CDR1 and CDR2: GTSNPN, SVGIG (reference sequence). The CDR3 sequence is 13 residues long. In DNA, the CDR3 is TGTGCCTGGAGTCCAGGGACGGATGAAAAACTGTTTTTT. It specifies CAWSPGTDEKLFF.

V is TRBV7-9 and J is TRBJ1-1; a weak D match, TRBD1 (6 bases). The CDR3 consists of 15 residues. Germline V CDR1 and CDR2: SEHNR, FQNEAQ (reference sequence). The V and J ends lost 5 bases and 2 bases respectively, with 15 bases between them. CDR3 sequence: CASSLKGQFNTEAFF. The CDR3 region has the DNA TGTGCCAGCAGCCTGAAAGGACAGTTCAACACTGAAGCTTTCTTT. The variable domain in full, completed from reference TRBV7-9 and TRBJ1-1, reads DTGVSQNPRHKITKRGQNVTFRCDPISEHNRLYWYRQTLGQGPEFLTYFQNEAQLEKSRLLSDRFSAERPKGSFSTLEIQRTEQGDSAMYLCASSLKGQFNTEAFFGQGTRLTVV.

This clone turned up a few times. The chain uses TRBV14 and TRBJ1-1; perhaps TRBD1 as D (6 bases). V was shortened by 0 bases and J by 10 bases, with 12 bases between the two germline ends. Germline CDR1 SGHDN, CDR2 FVKESK. The CDR3 has 13 residues. CDR3: CASSQEGGYRAFF. CDR3 DNA sequence: TGTGCCAGCAGCCAAGAGGGGGGCTACCGAGCTTTCTTT.

This clone was counted a few times. The V and J genes are TRBV9 and TRBJ2-1, with D perhaps given as TRBD1 or TRBD2 (8 bases each). This CDR3 contains 15 residues. The germline V and J ends were trimmed by 6 bases and 7 bases, with 20 bases remaining between them. CDR1 SGDLS and CDR2 YYNGEE come from the germline V gene. CDR3 region: CASTSGGTGPNEQFF. The CDR3 coding sequence is TGTGCCAGCACCTCGGGAGGGACAGGTCCAAATGAGCAGTTCTTC.

V is TRBV28 and J is TRBJ1-3; D unclear. CDR1 MDHEN and CDR2 SYDVKM come from the germline V gene. V dropped 3 bases and J dropped 4 bases, with 16 bases sitting between them. This CDR3 comprises 16 residues. The CDR3 protein is CASSFPGSEAGNTIYF. The CDR3 nucleotides read TGTGCCAGCAGTTTCCCCGGAAGTGAGGCCGGAAACACCATATATTTT.